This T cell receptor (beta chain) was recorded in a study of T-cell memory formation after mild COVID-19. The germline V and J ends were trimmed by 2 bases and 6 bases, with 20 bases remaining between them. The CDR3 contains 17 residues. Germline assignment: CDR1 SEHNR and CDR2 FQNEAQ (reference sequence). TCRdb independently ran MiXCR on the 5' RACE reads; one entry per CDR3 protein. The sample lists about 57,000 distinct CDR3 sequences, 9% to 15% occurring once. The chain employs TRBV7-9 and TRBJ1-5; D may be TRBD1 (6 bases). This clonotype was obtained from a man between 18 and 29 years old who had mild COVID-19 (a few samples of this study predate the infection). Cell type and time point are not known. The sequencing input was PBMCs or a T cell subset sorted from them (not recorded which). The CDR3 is CASSLQLNTGGGQPQHF. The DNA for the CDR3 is TGTGCCAGCAGCTTACAGCTTAACACGGGGGGCGGTCAGCCCCAGCATTTT.